One sample yielded the 15 T cell receptor beta chains listed below, sequenced in a study of spatial heterogeneity in lung cancer. Overall study results and limits: Within tumors, counts of expanded alpha and beta TCRs tracked tumor mutation counts.

These receptors are not linked to any known antigen. TCRdb re-analysed the 5' RACE reads in MiXCR, keeping a single row per CDR3 protein. The sample shows roughly 18,000 distinct CDR3 sequences, almost 6% of them seen only once. Time point in this sample: sample taken at primary tumor resection. The sample here was lung tumor tissue, taken at surgery. Receptors originate from a female donor with early-stage non-small cell lung cancer.

A remark on this clonotype: This beta chain lies outside the target of a library built for alpha chains; its clone size means little. The rearrangement links TRBV4-1 to TRBJ2-1; TRBD2 agrees at 7 bases. Germline V gene data show CDR1 as MGHRA and CDR2 as YSYEKL. Germline trimming cut 4 bases from V and 0 bases from J; bases unmatched to any gene: 9. The CDR3 loop spans 17 amino acids. CDR3 sequence: CASSRLGREHSYNEQFF. The CDR3 DNA reads as TGCGCCAGCAGCCGCTTAGGGCGGGAGCACTCCTACAATGAGCAGTTCTTC.

This clonotype was observed at least ten times. As an off-target read in a library built for alpha chains, this beta chain has a frequency of little significance. This chain joins TRBV5-1 and TRBJ2-1, with TRBD2 identical over 11 bases. J was trimmed by 8 bases and V by 1 base; bases with no gene match: 5. CDR3 length: 15 amino acids. Germline V CDR1 and CDR2: SGHRS, YFSETQ. CDR3 coding DNA: TGCGCCAGCAGCTTGAGGACACTAGCGGGAGATGAGCAGTTCTTC. Encoded protein: CASSLRTLAGDEQFF.

Points on this clonotype: This beta chain appears as a stray read in a library generated for alpha chains; its size is not informative. The J gene is TRBJ1-1, the V gene TRBV6-1; D is ambiguous. This CDR3 is built from 14 residues. CDR1 is MNHNS and CDR2 is SASEGT in the germline V gene. Trimming took 6 bases from V and 3 from J, leaving 14 bases between them. In nucleotides, the CDR3 is TGTGCCAGCAGCTATACACTGGGTTACACTGAAGCTTTCTTT. Residues: CASSYTLGYTEAFF.

This clonotype rates as medium-sized. Within a library made for alpha chains, this beta chain is off target, and its count is uninformative. V is TRBV9 and J is TRBJ1-5, with 7 bases aligning to TRBD1. Unmatched junction bases numbered 6, after V lost 2 bases and J lost 4 bases. The germline V gene encodes CDR1 SGDLS and CDR2 YYNGEE. There are 15 residues in the CDR3. The CDR3 coding sequence is TGTGCCAGCAGCGTCTCCGGGACAGAGAATCAGCCCCAGCATTTT. This sequence encodes CASSVSGTENQPQHF.

This clonotype appeared many times. This beta chain is an off-target read within a library intended for alpha chains, so its frequency means little. DNA for the CDR3: TGTGCCAGCAGCGGACTAGCGATAACGTACGAGCAGTACTTC. It specifies CASSGLAITYEQYF. The V call is TRBV7-2, the J call TRBJ2-7; TRBD2 matches at 9 bases. V trimming: 5 bases; J trimming: 4 bases; junction bases outside the gene matches: 6. Germline assignment: CDR1 SGHTA and CDR2 FQGNSA. The CDR3 sequence is 14 residues long.

This clonotype appeared many times. For a library built for alpha chains, this beta chain is a stray read; little rests on its size. The CDR3 DNA is TGTGCCAGCAGTTGGGACAGAAGGTATGAGCAGTTCTTC. It encodes CASSWDRRYEQFF. The rearrangement uses TRBV27 and TRBJ2-1, with 7 bases aligning to TRBD1. There are 13 residues in the CDR3. Per germline, CDR1 MNHEY and CDR2 SMNVEV (reference sequence). Losses at the gene ends were 4 bases for V and 8 bases for J; bases not matched to a gene: 5.

For this clonotype: The size of this beta chain means little, since it is a stray read in a library made for alpha chains. This sequence joins TRBV7-3 and TRBJ2-1, with 10 bases aligning to TRBD1. The CDR3 covers 16 residues. After removal of 3 bases from V and 2 bases from J, the junction contained 4 bases not matched to a gene. Germline V gene data show CDR1 as SGHTA and CDR2 as FQGTGA. This CDR3 reads CASSLIGTGAYNEQFF. The CDR3 bases are TGTGCCAGCAGCTTGATAGGGACAGGGGCCTACAATGAGCAGTTCTTC.

This clonotype was recorded at least ten times. This beta chain was picked up by a library intended for alpha chains and is off target, so its count carries little meaning. This chain links TRBV25-1 with TRBJ2-7; the match to TRBD2 covers 9 bases. CDR3 length equals 14 residues. Germline CDR1 and CDR2: MGHDK and SYGVNS. Trimming removed 4 bases from V and 4 bases from J; junction bases left unmatched: 5. CDR3 nucleotides: TGTGCCAGCAGTGTAATAGCGGGAGCTTACGAGCAGTACTTC. Its translation: CASSVIAGAYEQYF.

This clonotype was counted many times. A library prepared for alpha chains yielded this beta chain as an off-target read; its size is of little meaning. V is TRBV4-2 and J is TRBJ2-7; weak D call: TRBD1 (5 bases). Germline values: CDR1 LGHNA, CDR2 YNFKEQ. CDR3 length: 15 amino acids. Between the trimmed V and J ends, which lost 0 bases and 4 bases, there was a span of 13 bases. The CDR3 DNA sequence: TGTGCCAGCAGCCAAGACCAGGGAATCTTTTACGAGCAGTACTTC. Its translation is CASSQDQGIFYEQYF.

This clonotype was picked up many times. For a library built for alpha chains, this beta chain is a stray read; little rests on its size. The genes are TRBV19 and TRBJ1-2; 9 bases agree with TRBD1. With V trimmed by 5 bases and J by 5 bases, 9 bases remained unmatched. The CDR3 loop spans 15 amino acids. Per the germline V gene, CDR1 is LNHDA and CDR2 is SQIVND (reference sequence). For the CDR3, the DNA is TGTGCCAGTAGTTCCTCACAGGGGGCTGGGTATGGCTACACCTTC. Translation gives CASSSSQGAGYGYTF. The full variable domain, its missing parts supplied by reference TRBV19 and TRBJ1-2, is DGGITQSPKYLFRKEGQNVTLSCEQNLNHDAMYWYRQDPGQGLRLIYYSQIVNDFQKGDIAEGYSVSREKKESFPLTVTSAQKNPTAFYLCASSSSQGAGYGYTFGSGTRLTVV.

This clonotype was seen at least ten times. This beta chain lies outside the target of a library built for alpha chains; its clone size means little. The rearrangement uses TRBV11-2 and TRBJ1-1; no clear D. The V and J ends lost 2 bases and 6 bases respectively, with 13 bases between them. The germline V gene has CDR1 SGHAT and CDR2 FQNNGV. The CDR3 contains 14 residues. For the CDR3, the DNA is TGTGCCAGCAGCTTATGGGGTTTGCGCGCTGAAGCTTTCTTT. Its protein is CASSLWGLRAEAFF.

This clonotype was counted many times. This beta chain was picked up by a library intended for alpha chains and is off target, so its count carries little meaning. The V and J genes are TRBV20-1 and TRBJ2-1; TRBD2 matches 7 bases. This CDR3 is 14 amino acids long. V lost 4 bases and J lost 6; bases outside the gene matches: 9. Germline CDR1 reads DFQATT; CDR2 reads SNEGSKA (reference sequence). This CDR3 reads CSAIGGSAGNEQFF. The CDR3 coding sequence is TGCAGTGCTATCGGCGGGAGCGCGGGCAATGAGCAGTTCTTC.

In its sample, this clonotype was seen many times. A library made for alpha chains picked up this beta chain off target, so its size means little. The chain is built from TRBV7-9 and TRBJ2-1, with a tentative D call TRBD1 (6 bases). This CDR3 has 16 amino acids. Trimming pared 5 bases from V and 1 base from J, leaving 15 bases between. Germline CDR1 and CDR2: SEHNR and FQNEAQ (reference sequence). CDR3 loop: CASSVTSRGSYNEQFF. The CDR3 coding sequence is TGTGCCAGCAGCGTTACGAGTAGGGGGTCCTACAATGAGCAGTTCTTC.

This clonotype is medium-sized within its sample. A library made for alpha chains picked up this beta chain off target, so its size means little. V is TRBV10-3 and J is TRBJ1-2; D is unclear. V was shortened by 3 bases and J by 8 bases, with 13 bases between the two germline ends. From germline, CDR1 is ENHRY and CDR2 SYGVKD. CDR3 size: 13 residues. The CDR3 nucleotides are TGTGCCATCAGTGATTCATGGAGGGCGGGCTACACCTTC. It translates to CAISDSWRAGYTF.

About this clonotype: This beta chain turned up in a library designed for alpha chains; as an off-target read, its abundance says little. The chain employs TRBV12-3 or TRBV12-4 and TRBJ1-5; D unclear. The CDR3 totals 13 residues. Trimming took 5 bases from V and 7 from J, leaving 12 bases between them. Written as DNA, the CDR3 is TGTGCCAGCAGTCTAATTGAAGGACAGCCCCAGCATTTT. Protein: CASSLIEGQPQHF.